This T cell receptor beta chain was sequenced in a study of cytomegalovirus exposure and HLA in healthy donors. General observations from the study: Solely CMV serostatus was available to characterize immune exposure. There were reportedly fewer N-insertions in an Asian-associated ancestry cluster than the approximately 670-donor mean, in a later analysis.

Regarding this clone: As yet, its antigen is unknown.

The CDR3 sequence is 17 residues long. Germline CDR1 reads SGHNT; CDR2 reads YYREEE (reference sequence). The V gene end was trimmed by 3 bases and the J gene end by 1 base; junction bases not matched to a gene: 3. 60 Vbeta and 13 Jbeta primers were used in PCR. Assay used: immunoSEQ multiplex PCR; TCRdb lists only in-frame clones, some missing. The table lists approximately 140,000 clones, approximately 85% of them singletons. The receptor comes from a boy aged 5-17 years in good health and CMV-seronegative. The sample taken for sequencing was PBMCs. The gene calls are TRBV5-4 and TRBJ2-1, with 14 nucleotides matching TRBD2. In DNA, the CDR3 is TGTGCCAGCAGCTCCCGACTAGCGGGAGGGTCCTACAATGAGCAGTTCTTC. It codes for CASSSRLAGGSYNEQFF.